This T cell receptor beta chain was obtained from a study of graft-versus-host responses after intestinal transplantation. Study in general: Recipients had transplants, and these were multivisceral, liver-intestinal, or isolated intestinal. Recipients were all induced with anti-thymocyte globulin, then given tacrolimus and steroids for about three years. Study-level findings and limits: Within allografts, high graft-versus-host to host-versus-graft clonal ratios were seen among patients with graft-donor T cell macrochimerism.

Sequencing used immunoSEQ multiplex PCR; TCRdb keeps in-frame clones, though not all of them. The sample lists roughly 97,000 clones, roughly nine tenths seen once, with 0.18% in the top ten. CDR1 and CDR2 (germline): MNHNS, SASEGT. The ends were cut back, 4 bases at V and 4 bases at J, with 8 bases in the middle. This CDR3 is built from 14 residues. To note about this clone: The antigen remains unidentified.

This sample comprised unstimulated CD4+ T cells sorted from spleen or lymph node cells, obtained before transplant. This rearrangement joins TRBV6-1 to TRBJ1-6; no reliable D call. This TCR derives from a human donor who was the organ donor for an intestinal transplant. The CDR3 sequence is CASSAPDYNSPLHF. CDR3 DNA sequence: TGTGCCAGCAGTGCACCAGATTATAATTCACCCCTCCACTTT.